The TCR beta chain under discussion was sequenced for a study of cytotoxic CD8 clonotypes in ibrutinib-treated CLL. Study-wide background: Patients: around 11 relapsed/refractory, roughly 15 treatment-naive, approximately 18 IGHV unmutated.

Broader study findings: Against age-matched healthy donors, baseline clonality ran higher and tracked circulating CD8+ T-cell counts. Clonality grew at ibrutinib response; at progression, it decreased back toward baseline.

This clone was seen only a few times. The antigen remains unidentified. Deep sequencing aimed at 1 in 200,000 to 1 in 1 million T cells' resolution. Some clones are missing from TCRdb's copy, which holds only in-frame ones; the method was immunoSEQ multiplex PCR. The repertoire holds approximately 60,000 clones, with around 60% as singletons. The ends were cut back, 3 bases at V and 6 bases at J, with 11 bases in the middle. In germline, CDR1 is MDHEN, CDR2 SYDVKM. This CDR3 contains 14 residues. The receptor's source is a human donor with chronic lymphocytic leukemia. The rearrangement joins TRBV28 to TRBJ2-2, with D unclear. Source: PBMCs, taken after 24 months of ibrutinib treatment. The CDR3 is CASSFVVFAGELFF. The DNA of the CDR3 is TGTGCCAGCAGTTTTGTAGTTTTTGCCGGGGAGCTGTTTTTT. The complete variable domain, with remaining parts taken from reference TRBV28 and TRBJ2-2, reads DVKVTQSSRYLVKRTGEKVFLECVQDMDHENMFWYRQDPGLGLRLIYFSYDVKMKEKGDIPEGYSVSREKKERFSLILESASTNQTSMYLCASSFVVFAGELFFGEGSRLTVL.